This T cell receptor beta chain was recovered during a study of cytomegalovirus exposure and HLA in healthy donors. The CDR3 runs to 16 residues. In germline, CDR1 is MNHEY, CDR2 SVGAGI. Points from the study as a whole: Among CMV-associated TCR beta chains, most appeared HLA-restricted in a later analysis. The authors later linked a missense DCLRE1C variant to TCR beta V- and J-gene trimming.

PCR primers comprised 60 Vbeta and 13 Jbeta primers. This table comes from immunoSEQ multiplex PCR, and its TCRdb copy is limited to in-frame clones, with some not included. The data show fewer than 250,000 clones, more than 75% seen once. Donors in the study were healthy people who gave bone marrow. The sample holds one count of this clone. Its antigen is not known. The clonotype comes from a man younger than 40 in good health and CMV-seronegative. J is TRBJ2-5 and V is TRBV6-5; 8 bases fit TRBD1. The DNA matches TRBJ2-7 better at its end, which makes the J call doubtful. What was sequenced was PBMCs. The DNA of the CDR3 is TGTGCCAGCAGTTCCCGGACAGGGAAACACTCCTACGAGCAGTACTTC. Its protein product is CASSSRTGKHSYEQYF.